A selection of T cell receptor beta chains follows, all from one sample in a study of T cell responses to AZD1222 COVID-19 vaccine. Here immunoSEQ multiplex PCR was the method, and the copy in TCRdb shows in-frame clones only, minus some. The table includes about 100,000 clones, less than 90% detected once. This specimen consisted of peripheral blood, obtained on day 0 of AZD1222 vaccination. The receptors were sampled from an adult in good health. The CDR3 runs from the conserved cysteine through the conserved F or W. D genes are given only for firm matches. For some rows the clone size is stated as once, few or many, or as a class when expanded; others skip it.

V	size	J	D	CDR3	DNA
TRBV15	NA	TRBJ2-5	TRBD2	CATSRDRGRMETQYF	TGTGCCACCAGCAGAGACCGCGGGAGGATGGAGACCCAGTACTTC
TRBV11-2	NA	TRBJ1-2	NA	CASSLMGDGYTF	TGTGCCAGCAGCTTGATGGGGGATGGCTACACCTTC
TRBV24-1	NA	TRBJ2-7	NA	CATARGHEQYF	TGTGCCACGGCAAGGGGACACGAGCAGTACTTC
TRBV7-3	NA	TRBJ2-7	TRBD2	CASSRLAGDTYEQYF	TGTGCCAGCAGCCGACTAGCGGGAGACACCTACGAGCAGTACTTC
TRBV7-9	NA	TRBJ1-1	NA	CASSSQVNTEAFF	TGTGCCAGCAGCTCCCAAGTGAACACTGAAGCTTTCTTT
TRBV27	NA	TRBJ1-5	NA	CASSSGDGSNQPQHF	TGTGCCAGCAGTTCCGGCGACGGAAGCAATCAGCCCCAGCATTTT
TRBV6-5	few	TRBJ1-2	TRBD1	CASSPRTGGGYGYTF	TGTGCCAGCAGTCCCCGGACAGGGGGGGGCTATGGCTACACCTTC
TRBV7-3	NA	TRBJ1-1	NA	CASSFLQTVNTEAFF	TGTGCCAGCAGCTTTCTCCAAACAGTGAACACTGAAGCTTTCTTT
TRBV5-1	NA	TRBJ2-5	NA	CASSFVAGETQYF	TGCGCCAGCAGCTTTGTTGCGGGAGAGACCCAGTACTTC
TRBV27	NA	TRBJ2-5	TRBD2	CASSWLAGGTRETQYF	TGTGCCAGCAGTTGGCTAGCGGGAGGGACCCGGGAGACCCAGTACTTC
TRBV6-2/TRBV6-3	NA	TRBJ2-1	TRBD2	CASSGDGTSGRVSSYNEQFF	TGTGCCAGCAGTGGCGACGGGACTAGCGGGAGGGTTAGCTCCTACAATGAGCAGTTCTTC
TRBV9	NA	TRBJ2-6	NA	CASSLGSSGANVLTF	TGTGCCAGCAGCCTAGGGAGCTCTGGGGCCAACGTCCTGACTTTC
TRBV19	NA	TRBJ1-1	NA	CASRMGNGAFF	TGTGCCAGTAGGATGGGGAATGGAGCTTTCTTT
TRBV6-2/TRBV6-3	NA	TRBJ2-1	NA	CASSYFRNEQFF	TGTGCCAGCAGTTACTTCCGCAATGAGCAGTTCTTC
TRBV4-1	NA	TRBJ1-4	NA	CASSRDPGEGEKLFF	TGCGCCAGCAGCCGAGACCCGGGGGAAGGTGAAAAACTGTTTTTT
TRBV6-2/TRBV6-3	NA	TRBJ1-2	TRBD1	CASSYFLGGQQLGYTF	TGTGCCAGCAGTTACTTTCTCGGGGGACAGCAGCTGGGCTACACCTTC
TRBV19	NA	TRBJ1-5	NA	CASSPNDLNQPQHF	TGTGCCAGTAGTCCAAACGACCTTAATCAGCCCCAGCATTTT
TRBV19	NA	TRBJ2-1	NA	CASSNLLNNEQFF	TGTGCCAGTAGTAACCTACTTAACAATGAGCAGTTCTTC
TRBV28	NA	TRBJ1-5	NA	CAHGVHQPQHF	TGTGCTCACGGGGTGCATCAGCCCCAGCATTTT
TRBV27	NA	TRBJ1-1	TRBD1	CASSSGDRATEAFF	TGTGCCAGCAGTTCAGGGGACAGGGCCACTGAAGCTTTCTTT
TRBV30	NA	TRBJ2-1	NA	CAWSLLAHQTYNEQFF	TGTGCCTGGAGTCTCCTAGCCCACCAAACCTACAATGAGCAGTTCTTC
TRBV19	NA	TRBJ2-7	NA	CASSIAGPYEQYF	TGTGCCAGTAGTATAGCAGGTCCCTACGAGCAGTACTTC
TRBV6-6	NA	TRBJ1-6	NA	CASSPNAYNSPLHF	TGTGCCAGCAGTCCCAACGCGTATAATTCACCCCTCCACTTT
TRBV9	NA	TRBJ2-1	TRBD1	CASSATRVGGTFF	TGTGCCAGCAGCGCAACTAGGGTAGGGGGCACGTTCTTC
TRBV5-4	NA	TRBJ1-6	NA	CASSPRTDRTPLHF	TGTGCCAGCAGCCCCAGGACGGACAGAACACCCCTCCACTTT
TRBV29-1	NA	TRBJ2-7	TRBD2	CSVELVRAEWGGYEQYF	TGCAGCGTTGAATTGGTCAGGGCCGAATGGGGGGGCTACGAGCAGTACTTC
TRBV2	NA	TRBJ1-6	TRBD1	CASSSRGQGLNSPLHF	TGTGCCAGCTCAAGCCGGGGACAGGGACTGAATTCACCCCTCCACTTT
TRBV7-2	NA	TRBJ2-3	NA	CASSLVTGYTDTQYF	TGTGCCAGCAGCTTAGTGACCGGATACACAGATACGCAGTATTTT
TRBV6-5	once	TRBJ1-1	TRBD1	CASISGQGNEEAFF	TGTGCCAGCATTTCGGGACAGGGAAATGAAGAAGCTTTCTTT
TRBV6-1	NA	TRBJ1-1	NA	CASSEKDENTEAFF	TGTGCCAGCAGTGAAAAGGACGAGAACACTGAAGCTTTCTTT
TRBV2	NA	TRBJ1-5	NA	CASIGGDSNQPQHF	TGTGCCAGCATCGGAGGGGATAGCAATCAGCCCCAGCATTTT
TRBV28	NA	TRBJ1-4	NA	CASSGTDATNEKLFF	TGTGCCAGTTCCGGGACGGATGCAACTAATGAAAAACTGTTTTTT
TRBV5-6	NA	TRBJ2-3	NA	CASSRRTQSSTDTQYF	TGTGCCAGCAGCAGAAGGACTCAGTCTAGCACAGATACGCAGTATTTT
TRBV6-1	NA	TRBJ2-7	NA	CASSERGRFSYEQYF	TGTGCCAGCAGTGAAAGGGGACGGTTCTCCTACGAGCAGTACTTC
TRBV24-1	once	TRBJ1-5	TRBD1	CATSDRPGTGRFNQPQHF	TGTGCCACCAGTGATCGACCTGGGACAGGGCGTTTCAATCAGCCCCAGCATTTT
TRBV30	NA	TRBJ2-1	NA	CAWSVRGTSTIYNEQFF	TGTGCCTGGAGTGTACGGGGGACGAGTACGATCTACAATGAGCAGTTCTTC
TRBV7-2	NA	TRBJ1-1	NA	CASSFAGRGTEAFF	TGTGCCAGCAGCTTTGCAGGGCGAGGCACTGAAGCTTTCTTT
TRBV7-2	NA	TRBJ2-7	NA	CASSRTPYEQYF	TGTGCCAGCAGCCGGACCCCCTACGAGCAGTACTTC
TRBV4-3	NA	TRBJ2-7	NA	CASSRYRASSYEQYF	TGCGCCAGCAGCCGCTACAGGGCATCGTCCTACGAGCAGTACTTC
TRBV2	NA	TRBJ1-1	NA	CASTKSENTEAFF	TGTGCCAGCACCAAGTCGGAGAACACTGAAGCTTTCTTT
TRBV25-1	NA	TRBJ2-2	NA	CASSEHPGNTGELFF	TGTGCCAGCAGTGAACACCCAGGGAACACCGGGGAGCTGTTTTTT
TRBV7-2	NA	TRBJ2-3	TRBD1	CASSQGTGGGTDTQYF	TGTGCCAGCAGCCAAGGGACAGGCGGGGGCACAGATACGCAGTATTTT
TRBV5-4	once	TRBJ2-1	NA	CASSLSDSEQFF	TGTGCCAGCAGCTTGTCGGATTCTGAGCAGTTCTTC
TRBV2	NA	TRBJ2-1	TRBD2	CASSDPGLAAYNEQFF	TGTGCCAGCAGTGACCCTGGACTAGCGGCCTACAATGAGCAGTTCTTC
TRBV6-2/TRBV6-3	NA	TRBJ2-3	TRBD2	CASSATTSGSTDTQYF	TGTGCCAGCAGCGCCACCACTAGCGGTAGCACAGATACGCAGTATTTT
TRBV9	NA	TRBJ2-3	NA	CASSPGTYGGTDTQYF	TGTGCCAGCAGCCCGGGAACTTACGGAGGCACAGATACGCAGTATTTT
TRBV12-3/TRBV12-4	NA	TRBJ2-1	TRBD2	CASRREVVEEQFF	TGTGCCAGCAGGCGGGAGGTAGTAGAGGAGCAGTTCTTC
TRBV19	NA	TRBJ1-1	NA	CASSYSFGGAMNTEAFF	TGTGCCAGTAGTTATTCGTTCGGCGGAGCCATGAACACTGAAGCTTTCTTT
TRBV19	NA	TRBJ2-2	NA	CASSIDLKRWTGELFF	TGTGCCAGTAGTATAGATCTAAAACGATGGACCGGGGAGCTGTTTTTT
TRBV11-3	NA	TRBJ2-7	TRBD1	CASSLEQGASYEQYF	TGTGCCAGCAGCTTAGAGCAGGGGGCTTCCTACGAGCAGTACTTC
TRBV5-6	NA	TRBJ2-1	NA	CASSPQAGNEQFF	TGTGCCAGCAGCCCGCAGGCTGGGAATGAGCAGTTCTTC